What follows is one TCR beta chain and its context. Its cognate antigen is unknown. Stimulation used about 9.2 ug/mL lysate from CMV-infected fibroblasts. CD40L-negative CD69-negative CD45RO-high memory CD4+ T cells were sorted as populations depleted of antigen-responding cells. A roughly 17-hour stimulation of CD8-depleted PBMCs used anti-CD28/CD49d costimulation, CD40-blocking antibody and enfuvirtide. Sequencing used immunoSEQ version 4 in survey mode. Repertoires were generated with immunoSEQ multiplex PCR, while TCRdb's copy carries only in-frame clones and drops some. The repertoire consists of roughly 34,000 clones, with roughly four fifths occurring once and the leading ten covering 0.7% to 0.95%. This record belongs to a study of persistence of HIV-infected CD4 T cells. Germline V gene lookup returns CDR1 SGHVS and CDR2 FNYEAQ. The CDR3 has 18 amino acids. V dropped 5 bases and J dropped 2; count of bases not matched to a gene: 13.

This TCR was sampled from an adult man with HIV who was CMV-seropositive. V usage is TRBV7-6 and J usage is TRBJ2-5; 11 bases agree with TRBD2. Sequenced material: CD4+ T cells sorted from PBMCs after approximately 19-hour stimulation, taken from a patient who received antiretroviral therapy. Written as DNA, the CDR3 is TGTGCCAGCAGCCGGTGGCCTAGCGGGGGGACCTTTCAAGAGACCCAGTACTTC. It codes for CASSRWPSGGTFQETQYF.